Each of the 17 T cell receptor beta chains below was sequenced from the same sample in a study of cytomegalovirus exposure and HLA in healthy donors. 60 Vbeta and 13 Jbeta primers were used in PCR. Assay used: immunoSEQ multiplex PCR; TCRdb lists only in-frame clones, some missing. The repertoire consists of about 95,000 clones, with over 70% occurring once and the leading ten covering around 4.5%. Sequencing was performed on PBMCs. Receptors originate from a woman aged 35 to 49 in good health and CMV-seronegative.

The genes are TRBV4-3 and TRBJ2-3, with 9 bases identical to TRBD2. Trimming cost V 4 bases and J 2 bases; bases outside gene matches: 7. CDR1 and CDR2 (germline): LGHNA, YSLEER. There are 16 residues in the CDR3. The CDR3 nucleotides read TGCGCCAGCAGCCTGGCGGCGGGGGGGATCACAGATACGCAGTATTTT. Translation: CASSLAAGGITDTQYF.

The chain recombines TRBV5-1 with TRBJ1-1; 9 nucleotides line up with TRBD1. The CDR3 loop spans 16 amino acids. The germline gives CDR1 SGHRS, CDR2 YFSETQ. Trimming at V came to 5 bases and at J to 5 bases, leaving 13 bases not matched to a gene. DNA for the CDR3: TGCGCCAGCAGACTGGCGGGGACAGGGCAGAAAACTGAAGCTTTCTTT. Its protein product is CASRLAGTGQKTEAFF.

This sequence joins TRBV29-1 and TRBJ1-2; no clear D gene. This CDR3 has 15 amino acids. Germline loops: CDR1 SQVTM, CDR2 ANQGSEA. V lost 5 bases to trimming and J lost 3 bases, with 19 bases between them. The CDR3 DNA reads as TGCAGCGTTCCCCAGACGGGAGGGTTTGACTATGGCTACACCTTC. Its protein product is CSVPQTGGFDYGYTF.

The chain combines TRBV15 with TRBJ2-3; 7 bases align to TRBD2. CDR1 and CDR2 from the germline V gene are LNHNV and YYDKDF (reference sequence). The CDR3 is made up of 14 amino acids. Trimming removed 4 bases from V and 3 bases from J; junction bases left unmatched: 4. The CDR3, as DNA: TGTGCCACCAGCAAGGGACTACCAACAGATACGCAGTATTTT. It translates to CATSKGLPTDTQYF.

The chain recombines TRBV6-5 with TRBJ2-1, with TRBD2 matching over 7 bases. The CDR3 runs 15 residues. V lost 6 bases and J lost 7; bases outside the gene matches: 12. Germline V lookup: CDR1 MNHEY, CDR2 SVGAGI. CDR3 in amino acids: CASRLTSDSWNEQFF. In DNA, the CDR3 is TGTGCCAGCAGACTTACTAGCGATTCGTGGAATGAGCAGTTCTTC.

This sequence joins TRBV18 and TRBJ2-2; 8 bases fit TRBD2. The V gene's germline CDR1 is KGHSH and CDR2 LQKENI. J gave up 5 bases and V 3 bases, and 2 bases lay outside the gene matches. This CDR3 contains 14 residues. As DNA, the CDR3 is TGTGCCAGCTCACCTAGCGGGGAAACCGGGGAGCTGTTTTTT. This translates into CASSPSGETGELFF.

The J gene is TRBJ2-1, the V gene TRBV19; D is perhaps TRBD2 (6 bases). V lost 3 bases and J 3 bases, leaving 12 bases between the germline ends. The CDR3 sequence is 15 residues long. Germline V gene sequence: CDR1 LNHDA, CDR2 SQIVND (reference sequence). In nucleotides, the CDR3 is TGTGCCAGTAGTATGGGAAGGGGAGGCTACAATGAGCAGTTCTTC. Amino acid sequence: CASSMGRGGYNEQFF.

This clone was picked up a small number of times. The V gene is TRBV19, the J gene TRBJ1-1; D call uncertain. This CDR3 is 13 amino acids long. Trimming took 5 bases from V and 1 from J, leaving 8 bases between them. Germline CDR1 LNHDA, CDR2 SQIVND (reference sequence). CDR3 loop: CASSVAANTEAFF. The DNA for the CDR3 is TGTGCCAGTAGTGTCGCGGCGAACACTGAAGCTTTCTTT.

To note about this clone: Other DNA sequences from this sample encode an identical CDR3 as well. CDR3 amino acids: CASSFGANSPLHF. The CDR3 coding sequence is TGTGCCAGCAGTTTTGGGGCCAATTCACCCCTCCACTTT. The chain has TRBV6-5 and TRBJ1-6; D is possibly TRBD1 (5 bases). CDR3 length: 13 amino acids. The V gene lost 4 bases and the J gene lost 7 bases, with 8 bases spanning the gap. CDR1 is MNHEY, CDR2 SVGAGI, per germline.

CDR3 nucleotides: TGCAGCGGCCGGGAGAACACTGAAGCTTTCTTT. Its translation is CSGRENTEAFF. This chain uses TRBV29-1 with TRBJ1-1; D is unresolved. The germline V and J ends were trimmed by 7 bases and 1 base, with 7 bases remaining between them. The CDR3 totals 11 residues. Germline CDR1 SQVTM, CDR2 ANQGSEA.

This clone was observed a single time. The chain uses TRBV11-2 and TRBJ1-2; 8 nucleotides match TRBD1. The V and J ends lost 5 bases and 2 bases, in that order; junction bases with no gene match: 7. Germline values: CDR1 SGHAT, CDR2 FQNNGV. The CDR3 has 15 amino acids. The CDR3 DNA reads TGTGCCAGCAGCCCTGGACAGGGTCGGAACTATGGCTACACCTTC. Translating gives CASSPGQGRNYGYTF.

J is TRBJ2-1 and V is TRBV7-2, with 9 bases that match TRBD2. Losses at the gene ends were 4 bases for V and 4 bases for J; bases not matched to a gene: 5. This CDR3 spans 15 amino acids. Germline-derived CDR1 and CDR2 are SGHTA and FQGNSA. The CDR3 spells CASSSQRGDYNEQFF. The CDR3 bases are TGTGCCAGCAGCTCTCAGCGGGGGGATTACAATGAGCAGTTCTTC.

This sequence joins TRBV11-2 and TRBJ1-1; TRBD1 aligns across 8 bases. Germline trimming cut 4 bases from V and 1 base from J; bases unmatched to any gene: 5. Germline V CDR1 and CDR2: SGHAT, FQNNGV. This CDR3 is built from 15 residues. The CDR3 reads CASSSTGTGNTEAFF. CDR3 DNA: TGTGCCAGCAGCTCCACGGGGACAGGGAACACTGAAGCTTTCTTT.

The chain is built from TRBV7-9 and TRBJ2-3; the D gene is possibly TRBD2 (6 bases). V lost 1 base, J lost 0 bases, and 11 bases lay in between. The CDR3 length is 16 residues. Germline CDR1 SEHNR, CDR2 FQNEAQ (reference sequence). The CDR3 here is CASSLELARSTDTQYF. CDR3 DNA sequence: TGTGCCAGCAGCTTAGAACTAGCCCGAAGCACAGATACGCAGTATTTT.

The rearrangement uses TRBV19 and TRBJ1-2; D gene unclear. Trimming stripped 1 base from V and 3 bases from J, with 6 bases between. CDR1 is LNHDA and CDR2 is SQIVND in the germline V gene (reference sequence). The CDR3 is made up of 13 amino acids. CDR3 protein: CASSIGQDYGYTF. The CDR3 DNA sequence: TGTGCCAGTAGTATAGGGCAGGACTATGGCTACACCTTC. The whole variable domain, filled in from reference TRBV19 and TRBJ1-2, reads DGGITQSPKYLFRKEGQNVTLSCEQNLNHDAMYWYRQDPGQGLRLIYYSQIVNDFQKGDIAEGYSVSREKKESFPLTVTSAQKNPTAFYLCASSIGQDYGYTFGSGTRLTVV.

The chain uses TRBV13 and TRBJ2-7, with D possibly being TRBD1 (5 bases). The length of the CDR3 is 13 residues. CDR1 is PRHDT and CDR2 is FYEKMQ in the germline V gene (reference sequence). Between the trimmed V and J ends, which lost 2 bases and 1 base, there was a span of 6 bases. CDR3 in amino acids: CASSLRQSYEQYF. The CDR3 DNA reads TGTGCCAGCAGCTTAAGACAGTCCTACGAGCAGTACTTC.

V gene TRBV7-2 combines with J gene TRBJ1-4; TRBD1 agrees at 10 bases. Germline V gives CDR1 SGHTA, CDR2 FQGNSA. The CDR3 consists of 14 residues. V lost 5 bases, J lost 6 bases, and 3 bases stayed unmatched. CDR3 in amino acids: CASSPDRGYEKLFF. The CDR3 DNA reads TGTGCCAGCAGCCCGGACAGGGGGTATGAAAAACTGTTTTTT.